This T cell receptor beta chain appears in the sequencing data of a study of blood T cell repertoires in COVID-19. The CDR3 is made up of 14 amino acids. The repertoire was sequenced with immunoSEQ multiplex PCR; TCRdb's copy has only in-frame clones and lacks some. The sample shows hundreds of thousands of clones, approximately 90% of them seen only once. The sequence came from a man aged 18 to 35 with active or convalescent COVID-19. Sequencing was carried out using peripheral blood. The rearrangement links TRBV21-1 to TRBJ1-3; the table calls TRBD1, which could not be checked here. TRBV21-1 is reported as a pseudogene. DNA of the CDR3: TGTGCCAGCAACCTTCGACAGGGGGGAAACACCATATATTTT. Residues: CASNLRQGGNTIYF.